The count of the clone carrying this T cell receptor beta chain is one. The antigen remains unidentified. This entry is derived from a study of cytomegalovirus exposure and HLA in healthy donors. General study points: Earlier analysis looked at TCR beta V segments, and most were productive about 90% or about 30% of the time. Some V segments, TRBV6-2 and TRBV6-3 among them, were indistinguishable and were therefore excluded.

This CDR3 is built from 15 residues. CDR1 SGHNT and CDR2 YYREEE come from the germline V gene (reference sequence). The J segment lost 5 bases and the V segment lost 2 bases, leaving 5 bases of the junction unmatched. The PCR had 60 Vbeta and 13 Jbeta primers. Clones were sequenced by immunoSEQ multiplex PCR, and TCRdb holds only the in-frame ones, with some missing. This repertoire shows about 190,000 clones, 60% to 80% found once; its top ten account for less than 4%. Input material: PBMCs. The V and J genes are TRBV5-4 and TRBJ2-5; TRBD2 aligns across 11 bases. The source of this sequence is a woman in her 30s in good health and CMV-seropositive. The CDR3 DNA is TGTGCCAGCAGCTTAGATAGCGGGAGGGCGGAGACCCAGTACTTC. Protein: CASSLDSGRAETQYF.